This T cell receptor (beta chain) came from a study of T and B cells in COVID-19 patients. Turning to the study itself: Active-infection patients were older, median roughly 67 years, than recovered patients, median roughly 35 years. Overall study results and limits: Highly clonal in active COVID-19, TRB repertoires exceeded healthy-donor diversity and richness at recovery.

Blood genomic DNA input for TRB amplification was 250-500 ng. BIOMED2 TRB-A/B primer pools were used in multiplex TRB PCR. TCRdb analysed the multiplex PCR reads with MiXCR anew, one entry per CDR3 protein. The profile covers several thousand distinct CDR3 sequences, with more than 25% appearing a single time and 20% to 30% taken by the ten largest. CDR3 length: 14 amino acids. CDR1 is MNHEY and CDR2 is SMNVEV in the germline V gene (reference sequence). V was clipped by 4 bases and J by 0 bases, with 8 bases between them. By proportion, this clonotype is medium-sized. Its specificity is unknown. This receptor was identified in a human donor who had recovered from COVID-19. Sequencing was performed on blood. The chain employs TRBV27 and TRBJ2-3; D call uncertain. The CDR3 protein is CASSSASSTDTQYF. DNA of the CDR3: TGTGCCAGCAGTTCAGCCTCTAGCACAGATACGCAGTATTTT.